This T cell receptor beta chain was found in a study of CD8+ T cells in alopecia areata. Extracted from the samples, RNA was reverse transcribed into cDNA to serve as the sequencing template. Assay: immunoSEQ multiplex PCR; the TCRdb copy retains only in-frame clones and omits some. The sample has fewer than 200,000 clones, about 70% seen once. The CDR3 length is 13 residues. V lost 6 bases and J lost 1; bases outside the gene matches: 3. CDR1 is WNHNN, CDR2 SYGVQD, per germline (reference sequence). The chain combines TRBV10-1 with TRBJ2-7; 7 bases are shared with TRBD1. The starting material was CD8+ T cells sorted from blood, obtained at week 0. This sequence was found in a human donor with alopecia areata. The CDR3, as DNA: TGCGCCAGCAGCCCGGGACAGTCCTACGAGCAGTACTTC. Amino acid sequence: CASSPGQSYEQYF.